The entry that follows covers one TCR beta chain sequence. Its cognate antigen is unknown. One entry per CDR3 protein, called by TCRdb with MiXCR from the RT-PCR reads. The data hold under 800,000 distinct CDR3 sequences, with around 14% observed a single time. This CDR3 is built from 13 residues. Germline assignment: CDR1 SGHRS and CDR2 YFSETQ. Trimming took 5 bases from V and 4 from J, leaving 7 bases between them. The sample comes from a study of response to subunit inactivated influenza vaccine. General observations from the study: That few new T cells are recruited by each seasonal influenza vaccination was the authors' suggestion.

This TCR was recovered from a man aged 50 to 60 who received an inactivated influenza vaccine. This chain connects TRBV5-1 to TRBJ2-6; D unresolved. Sequenced here: PBMCs from blood, sampled 14 days before vaccination. The CDR3 nucleotides read TGCGCCAGCAGAGATGTGGGGGCCAACGTCCTGACTTTC. Translated, it gives CASRDVGANVLTF.